This record covers a single T cell receptor (beta chain). Its antigen is not known. Data came from immunoSEQ multiplex PCR; TCRdb stores just in-frame clones and leaves some out. The top ten hold around 30% of the sample, which has around 49,000 clones, around 74% seen once. Before any sequencing was done, the ViraFEST assay used viral peptide pools to expand antigen-specific CD4+ T cells. With approximately 9 days of culture completed, CD4+ T cells were isolated. The person had a PCR-confirmed SARS-CoV-2 infection during March to December 2020. Supplemented with about 9.9 IU/ml IL-2 and roughly 9.2 ug/ml peptides, a few million PBMC per well were kept in culture. The sample comes from a study of vaccination effects on CD4 cells after COVID-19. CDR3 size: 22 residues. Germline assignment: CDR1 MGHRA and CDR2 YSYEKL. The V segment lost 3 bases and the J segment 2 bases; nucleotides outside the gene matches: 17.

Regarding the study as a whole: Late post-vaccination samples showed marked contraction of infection- and vaccine-induced clones. Convalescent post-vaccine spike-reactive clones were mostly newly vaccine-induced.

The chain carries TRBV4-1 and TRBJ2-3, with 16 bases aligning to TRBD2. The material sequenced was CD4+ T cells from PBMCs cultured with a peptide pool, taken before COVID-19 vaccination. The TCR sequence derives from a human donor who had a prior SARS-CoV-2 infection. The CDR3 DNA reads as TGCGCCAGCAGCCACACCAGAAACCCGGGACTAGCGGGGGGGCCCGACACAGATACGCAGTATTTT. Its translation is CASSHTRNPGLAGGPDTDTQYF.